Included here is one T cell receptor (beta chain) sequence, with context. The germline gene is not matched at one end of the junction; a read error may be the cause. This sample was taken from a study of tumor and adjacent non-tumor tissue in lung cancer. RNA was extracted from bulk tissue without any cell sorting. Germline V lookup: CDR1 LGHNA, CDR2 YSLEER. The CDR3 is 14 residues long. TCRbeta libraries were built with three rounds of nested PCR, modified from ARM-PCR. TCRdb ran MiXCR on the multiplex PCR reads and lists one entry per CDR3 protein. The table has about 110,000 distinct CDR3 sequences, more than 60% seen once.

V usage is TRBV4-3 and J usage is TRBJ1-2; D is unresolved. This clonotype originated in a woman aged 55-75 years with non-small cell lung cancer. Sequenced material: lung tumor tissue. This CDR3 is CTSSLATNYYGYTF. The DNA for the CDR3 is TGCACCAGCAGCCTGGCAACAAATTACTATGGCTACACCTTC.